The rows below give T cell receptor beta chains drawn from one sample of a study of cytomegalovirus exposure and HLA in healthy donors. Sequencing used immunoSEQ multiplex PCR; TCRdb keeps in-frame clones, though not all of them. This table holds fewer than 200,000 clones, 80% to 90% found once. Sequenced material: PBMCs. These receptors were taken from a woman between 18 and 30 years old in good health and CMV-seronegative. CDR3s leave out the opening cysteine and the closing phenylalanine or tryptophan. Each record gives: V gene, clone size, J gene, CDR3 protein. Not every row has a clone size; where given, it reads once, few, many or a size class.

V gene: TRBV4-1
clone size: NA
J gene: TRBJ2-1
CDR3 protein: ASSQDRGFNEQF

V gene: TRBV6-1
clone size: few
J gene: TRBJ2-7
CDR3 protein: ASSNRGTISYEQY

V gene: TRBV5-1
clone size: NA
J gene: TRBJ2-7
CDR3 protein: ASSLPPGGDRAQY

V gene: TRBV2
clone size: NA
J gene: TRBJ2-5
CDR3 protein: AGYGGPGGETQY

V gene: TRBV7-9
clone size: NA
J gene: TRBJ2-3
CDR3 protein: ASSLDSGTDTQY

V gene: TRBV5-4
clone size: NA
J gene: TRBJ2-2
CDR3 protein: ASSRQGLRELF

V gene: TRBV4-1
clone size: once
J gene: TRBJ1-2
CDR3 protein: ASSQTGYNYGYT

V gene: TRBV28
clone size: NA
J gene: NA
CDR3 protein: ASSPIAGTGLDEQY

V gene: TRBV27
clone size: NA
J gene: TRBJ2-1
CDR3 protein: ASREYTGGSEQF

V gene: TRBV7-3
clone size: NA
J gene: TRBJ2-2
CDR3 protein: ASSPRGTGGHGELF

V gene: TRBV6-5
clone size: NA
J gene: TRBJ1-1
CDR3 protein: ASSSSPGQGNTEAF

V gene: TRBV2
clone size: NA
J gene: TRBJ1-1
CDR3 protein: ASSRQAPKLMNTEAF

V gene: TRBV2
clone size: NA
J gene: TRBJ2-7
CDR3 protein: ASIRLGIEYEQY

V gene: TRBV5-1
clone size: NA
J gene: TRBJ2-3
CDR3 protein: ASSLARLAGGPVDTQY

V gene: TRBV7-2
clone size: NA
J gene: TRBJ2-7
CDR3 protein: ASSLESGLVSSYEQY

V gene: TRBV5-1
clone size: NA
J gene: TRBJ2-7
CDR3 protein: ASSLVVWSSGMFNTSYEQY

V gene: TRBV19
clone size: NA
J gene: TRBJ1-2
CDR3 protein: ATTDRGLQVGGYT

V gene: TRBV4-1
clone size: NA
J gene: TRBJ2-3
CDR3 protein: ASSQLDRDADTQY

V gene: TRBV7-2
clone size: NA
J gene: TRBJ1-2
CDR3 protein: ASSSRRGNYGYT

V gene: TRBV28
clone size: NA
J gene: TRBJ2-7
CDR3 protein: ASRKLAQQY

V gene: TRBV2
clone size: NA
J gene: TRBJ2-1
CDR3 protein: ASSESGYNEQF

V gene: TRBV5-5
clone size: few
J gene: TRBJ2-2
CDR3 protein: ASSLYEAGTNTGELF

V gene: TRBV4-2
clone size: NA
J gene: TRBJ1-1
CDR3 protein: ASSQHEDSNTEAF

V gene: TRBV15
clone size: NA
J gene: TRBJ2-5
CDR3 protein: ATSRGTSGRLETQY

V gene: TRBV18
clone size: NA
J gene: TRBJ2-1
CDR3 protein: ASSPAGSDYNEQF

V gene: TRBV5-1
clone size: once
J gene: TRBJ1-3
CDR3 protein: ASSSSGVWGNTIY

V gene: TRBV7-2
clone size: NA
J gene: TRBJ2-7
CDR3 protein: ASSLGQISEQY

V gene: TRBV28
clone size: NA
J gene: TRBJ2-3
CDR3 protein: ASSDSDTQY

V gene: TRBV28
clone size: NA
J gene: TRBJ2-5
CDR3 protein: ASSRGLRYQETQY

V gene: TRBV7-9
clone size: NA
J gene: TRBJ2-3
CDR3 protein: ASSRGTGSTDTQY

V gene: TRBV13
clone size: NA
J gene: TRBJ2-7
CDR3 protein: ASSSAGQSYEQY

V gene: TRBV7-3
clone size: once
J gene: TRBJ2-2
CDR3 protein: ASSLAGVANTGELF

V gene: TRBV29-1
clone size: NA
J gene: TRBJ1-2
CDR3 protein: SVERPGGEKGT

V gene: TRBV6-1
clone size: NA
J gene: TRBJ2-7
CDR3 protein: ASSGRAGTFHEQY

V gene: TRBV6-6
clone size: once
J gene: TRBJ2-1
CDR3 protein: ASRHRQGGYNEQF

V gene: TRBV27
clone size: NA
J gene: TRBJ2-1
CDR3 protein: ASSSLAVYNEQF

V gene: TRBV5-1
clone size: NA
J gene: TRBJ2-3
CDR3 protein: ASSPSGQGSDTQY

V gene: TRBV7-2
clone size: NA
J gene: TRBJ2-1
CDR3 protein: ASSPSGIRNNEQF

V gene: TRBV30
clone size: few
J gene: TRBJ1-1
CDR3 protein: AWDHSVNTEAF

V gene: TRBV4-3
clone size: NA
J gene: TRBJ2-2
CDR3 protein: ASSQLAGVSGELF

V gene: TRBV5-1
clone size: NA
J gene: TRBJ2-5
CDR3 protein: ASSPRILAGQETQY

V gene: TRBV19
clone size: NA
J gene: TRBJ2-7
CDR3 protein: ASSMAPSGSYEQY

V gene: TRBV27
clone size: NA
J gene: TRBJ2-3
CDR3 protein: ASSPGLAITDTQY

V gene: TRBV15
clone size: NA
J gene: TRBJ2-5
CDR3 protein: ATSRARLAGQETQY

V gene: TRBV2
clone size: NA
J gene: TRBJ2-7
CDR3 protein: ASRNPTGYEQY

V gene: TRBV5-6
clone size: NA
J gene: TRBJ2-7
CDR3 protein: ASSLSLATYEQY

V gene: TRBV7-3
clone size: NA
J gene: TRBJ2-3
CDR3 protein: ASSLRSGGQDTQY

V gene: TRBV28
clone size: NA
J gene: TRBJ2-2
CDR3 protein: ASSSPAGLTGELF

V gene: TRBV6-1
clone size: NA
J gene: TRBJ2-7
CDR3 protein: ASIMTRFHEQY

V gene: TRBV30
clone size: NA
J gene: TRBJ2-1
CDR3 protein: ACLGEALGPEQF

V gene: TRBV11-2
clone size: NA
J gene: TRBJ1-1
CDR3 protein: ASSVEGGNTEAF

V gene: TRBV19
clone size: once
J gene: TRBJ1-5
CDR3 protein: ASSNGAPQH

V gene: TRBV5-6
clone size: NA
J gene: TRBJ1-1
CDR3 protein: ASSLTGTVVEAF